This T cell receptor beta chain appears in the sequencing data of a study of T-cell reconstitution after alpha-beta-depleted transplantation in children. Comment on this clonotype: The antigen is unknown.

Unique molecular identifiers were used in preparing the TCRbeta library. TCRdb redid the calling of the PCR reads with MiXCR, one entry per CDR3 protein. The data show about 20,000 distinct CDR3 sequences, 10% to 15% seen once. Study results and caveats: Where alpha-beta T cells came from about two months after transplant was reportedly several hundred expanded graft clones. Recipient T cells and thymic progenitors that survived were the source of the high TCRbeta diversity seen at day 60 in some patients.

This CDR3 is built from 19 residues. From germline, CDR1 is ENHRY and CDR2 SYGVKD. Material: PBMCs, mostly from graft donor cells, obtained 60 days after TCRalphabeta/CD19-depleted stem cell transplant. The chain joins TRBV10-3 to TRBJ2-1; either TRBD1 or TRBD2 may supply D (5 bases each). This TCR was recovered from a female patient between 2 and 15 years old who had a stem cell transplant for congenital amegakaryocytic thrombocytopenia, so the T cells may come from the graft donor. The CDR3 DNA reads TGTACCTTCAGTTTCCCACGGATTTTTAGGTGGGACCCCCACAATGAGCAGTTCTTC. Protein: CTFSFPRIFRWDPHNEQFF.